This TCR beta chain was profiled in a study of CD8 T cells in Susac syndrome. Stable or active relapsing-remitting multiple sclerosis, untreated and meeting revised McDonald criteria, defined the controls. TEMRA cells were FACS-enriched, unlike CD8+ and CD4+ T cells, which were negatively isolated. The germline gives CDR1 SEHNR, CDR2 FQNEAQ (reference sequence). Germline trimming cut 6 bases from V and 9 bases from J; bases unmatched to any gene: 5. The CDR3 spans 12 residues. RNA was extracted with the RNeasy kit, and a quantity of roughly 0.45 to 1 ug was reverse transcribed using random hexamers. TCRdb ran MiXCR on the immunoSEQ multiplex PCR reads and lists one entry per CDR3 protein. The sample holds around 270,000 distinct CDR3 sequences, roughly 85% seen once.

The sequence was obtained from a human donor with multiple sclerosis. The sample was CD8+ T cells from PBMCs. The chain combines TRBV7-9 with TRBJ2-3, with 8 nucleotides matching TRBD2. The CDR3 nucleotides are TGTGCCAGCAGACCCGGCGGGGGGACGCAGTATTTT. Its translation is CASRPGGGTQYF.